This T cell receptor (beta chain) is from a study of T cell responses to AZD1222 COVID-19 vaccine. Study findings and constraints: Per reports, nearly half of all spike-specific TCRs target regions that are unmutated in variants. Females made up more of the donors, who were largely white British, and clonal diversity may have come out too low. Spike-specific TCR depth and breadth grew after two AZD1222 doses.

Regarding this clone: Its antigen is unknown.

The assay was immunoSEQ multiplex PCR, and TCRdb's table has in-frame clones only and misses some. The data show about 60,000 clones, 65% to 80% seen once. Trimming at V came to 0 bases and at J to 2 bases, leaving 5 bases not matched to a gene. The CDR3 is 16 amino acids. CDR1 and CDR2 from the germline V gene are MNHEY and SVGAGI. The source of this sequence is an adult who received the AZD1222 COVID-19 vaccine. V usage is TRBV6-5 and J usage is TRBJ2-5; 8 nucleotides match TRBD2. Material: peripheral blood, obtained 28 days after the second AZD1222 dose. The CDR3 sequence: CASSYSAGGFQETQYF. CDR3 coding DNA: TGTGCCAGCAGTTACTCCGCGGGGGGCTTTCAAGAGACCCAGTACTTC.